These T cell receptor beta chains were read from a single sample in a study of OX40 agonist ivuxolimab in advanced cancers. The repertoire was sequenced with immunoSEQ multiplex PCR; TCRdb's copy has only in-frame clones and lacks some. The data contain some 49,000 clones, 75% to 90% of them singletons. The starting material was CD4+ or CD8+ T cells sorted from blood, obtained in a trial of the OX40 agonist ivuxolimab. The receptors shown here come from an adult with an advanced solid tumor such as melanoma, head and neck, liver or kidney cancer. CDR3s include the opening cysteine and the closing phenylalanine or tryptophan. A D gene is named only where the DNA matches it firmly. Clone size appears in some rows only: once, few, many, or a class for an expanded clone.

j_call d_call v_call cdr3_length clone_size cdr3_nt cdr3_aa
TRBJ1-3 - TRBV5-5 14 - TGTGCCAGCAGCTTGGGGTGGTCTGGAAACACCATATATTTT CASSLGWSGNTIYF
TRBJ1-5 - TRBV28 15 - TGTGCCAGCAGTTTATCCAGGAGTAGCAATCAGCCCCAGCATTTT CASSLSRSSNQPQHF
TRBJ1-2 - TRBV7-9 13 - TGTGCCAGCAGTCGACAAGTTGCCGACGGCTACACCTTC CASSRQVADGYTF
TRBJ1-1 TRBD1 TRBV11-2 14 - TGTGCCAGCAGCCATTACAGGGGGGTAACGGAAGCTTTCTTT CASSHYRGVTEAFF
TRBJ1-1 - TRBV5-1 15 - TGCGCCAGCAGCTTGGCCATTTTCGGGGACACTGAAGCTTTCTTT CASSLAIFGDTEAFF
TRBJ1-1 TRBD1 TRBV14 14 - TGTGCCAGCAGCCTAGGACAGGGGATACTTGAAGCTTTCTTT CASSLGQGILEAFF
TRBJ2-7 - TRBV5-1 13 - TGCGCCAGTAGCATTACCCCTCCCTACGAGCAGTACTTC CASSITPPYEQYF
TRBJ2-7 - TRBV19 13 - TGTGCCAGTAGTATCGGCAGGGGAGTCGAGCAGTACTTC CASSIGRGVEQYF
TRBJ2-3 - TRBV11-2 16 - TGTGCCAGCAGCTTAGAGAGTGGAGGCGTCACAGATACGCAGTATTTT CASSLESGGVTDTQYF
TRBJ2-7 - TRBV6-5 13 - TGTGCCAGCAGCCGGGGACCCTTCTACGAGCAGTACTTC CASSRGPFYEQYF
TRBJ2-3 - TRBV7-8 14 - TGTGCCAGCAGCGTAGACCGGTTCACAGATACGCAGTATTTT CASSVDRFTDTQYF
TRBJ2-7 - TRBV29-1 11 once TGCAGCGTTCAACGAGGTGCCGAGCAGTACTTC CSVQRGAEQYF
TRBJ1-4 - TRBV7-9 14 - TGTGCCAGCAGCCTCCGGGACGGGAATGAAAAACTGTTTTTT CASSLRDGNEKLFF
TRBJ1-3 - TRBV7-9 14 - TGTGCCAGCAGCTTTTGGGGGTCTGGAAACACCATATATTTT CASSFWGSGNTIYF
TRBJ2-1 - TRBV7-8 11 - TGTGCCAGCAGCTTAGTAGGTGAGCAGTTCTTC CASSLVGEQFF
TRBJ2-1 - TRBV11-3 15 - TGTGCCAGCAGCTTCTCCTATGGACCATCGGGTGAGCAGTTCTTC CASSFSYGPSGEQFF
TRBJ2-5 TRBD2 TRBV10-2 13 once TGCGCCAGCTGTACTAGCGGTAGAGAGACCCAGTACTTC CASCTSGRETQYF
TRBJ2-5 - TRBV7-8 14 - TGTGCCAGCAGCTCCTACAGGGGAGGCGAGACCCAGTACTTC CASSSYRGGETQYF
TRBJ2-3 - TRBV10-3 14 - TGTGCCATCAGTGTTAGCACAAGCACAGATACGCAGTATTTT CAISVSTSTDTQYF
TRBJ2-5 TRBD2 TRBV11-2 15 - TGTGCCAGCAGCTTAGAGGGACTAGCTCCAGAGACCCAGTACTTC CASSLEGLAPETQYF
TRBJ1-6 - TRBV9 14 - TGTGCCAGCACCTCCGGGACGGAAAATTCACCCCTCCACTTT CASTSGTENSPLHF
TRBJ1-5 - TRBV30 13 - TGTGCCTGGAGTGTGGACAGTAATCAGCCCCAGCATTTT CAWSVDSNQPQHF
TRBJ1-1 - TRBV6-1 13 - TGTGCCAGCAGCACAGGGATGAACACTGAAGCTTTCTTT CASSTGMNTEAFF
TRBJ2-5 TRBD2 TRBV9 17 - TGTGCCAGCAGCGTAGATTCATTCAGCGGGAGTCAAGAGACCCAGTACTTC CASSVDSFSGSQETQYF
TRBJ2-2 - TRBV12-2 16 - TGTGCAAGTCGCCAGCAGCGACAGGGCAACACCGGGGAGCTGTTTTTT CASRQQRQGNTGELFF
TRBJ1-2 - TRBV18 14 - TGTGCCAGCTCACTTTTAACCGATGACTATGGCTACACCTTC CASSLLTDDYGYTF
TRBJ1-3 - TRBV14 14 - TGTGCCAGCAGCCAGAGGGGATCGGGAAACACCATATATTTT CASSQRGSGNTIYF
TRBJ2-2 TRBD1 TRBV4-1 16 - TGCGCCAGCAGCTCGAGGACAGGTCCGAACACCGGGGAGCTGTTTTTT CASSSRTGPNTGELFF
TRBJ1-6 - TRBV19 16 many TGTGCCAGTAGTAGTCTTCCCCCTTCGTCGGGTTCACCCCTCCACTTT CASSSLPPSSGSPLHF
TRBJ2-5 - TRBV5-4 13 - TGTGCCAGCAGGGTTAGAGGGGAAGAGACCCAGTACTTC CASRVRGEETQYF
TRBJ1-2 - TRBV7-9 15 - TGTGCCAGCAGCTTAGATGTGGAGATACCCCATGGCTACACCTTC CASSLDVEIPHGYTF
TRBJ2-1 - TRBV5-1 16 - TGCGCCAGCAGCTTGTGGGGCTCGAGCTCCTACAATGAGCAGTTCTTC CASSLWGSSSYNEQFF
TRBJ2-3 - TRBV18 14 - TGTGCCAGCTCATCCGTAAGTGGCACAGATACGCAGTATTTT CASSSVSGTDTQYF
TRBJ2-3 TRBD2 TRBV19 14 - TGTGCCGGTAGTCTAGCGGGGACCATAAATACGCAGTATTTT CAGSLAGTINTQYF
TRBJ2-6 - TRBV19 19 - TGTGCCAGTAGTTCTCAACCCAGGTCGGCCCTCTCTGGGGCCAACGTCCTGACTTTC CASSSQPRSALSGANVLTF
TRBJ2-3 - TRBV10-3 16 few TGTGCCATCAGTCCCCAAGGCAGGACTAAGTCAGATACGCAGTATTTT CAISPQGRTKSDTQYF
TRBJ2-5 - TRBV7-9 10 - TGTGCCAGCAGTGGGGAGACCCAGTACTTC CASSGETQYF
TRBJ1-1 - TRBV18 13 once TGTGCCAGCTCACCCGCGGAGAACACTGAAGCTTTCTTT CASSPAENTEAFF
TRBJ2-5 - TRBV5-1 16 once TGCGCCAGCAGCCGAGCCCCGGGACAAGCCCAAGAGACCCAGTACTTC CASSRAPGQAQETQYF
TRBJ1-1 - TRBV10-3 14 few TGTGCCATCAGTGGGATCCGGGAGAACACTGAAGCTTTCTTT CAISGIRENTEAFF
TRBJ2-2 TRBD2 TRBV7-6 15 - TGTGCCAGCAGCGCGCTAGCGGGGAGCACCGGGGAGCTGTTTTTT CASSALAGSTGELFF
TRBJ2-7 TRBD2 TRBV18 16 - TGTGCCAGCTCACCTCCAGGGGCGGGAGGGCGATACGAGCAGTACTTC CASSPPGAGGRYEQYF
TRBJ2-4 - TRBV19 18 - TGTGCCAGTAGTCCCCCTAACGAGCCCCCTCTAGGCAAAAACATTCAGTACTTC CASSPPNEPPLGKNIQYF
TRBJ2-7 TRBD2 TRBV9 14 - TGTGCCAGCAGCCCTAGCGGGGGCACCTACGAGCAGTACTTC CASSPSGGTYEQYF
TRBJ2-7 - TRBV27 9 once TGTGCCAGCAACAGCGAGCAGTACTTC CASNSEQYF
TRBJ1-2 - TRBV5-1 15 - TGCGCCAGCAGCTTAGAGGAAAGTCGGATCTATGGCTACACCTTC CASSLEESRIYGYTF
TRBJ2-1 TRBD2 TRBV4-1 19 - TGCGCCAGCAGCCTTCTCCTAGCGGGGCCTCCTGGCTCCTACAATGAGCAGTTCTTC CASSLLLAGPPGSYNEQFF
TRBJ2-3 - TRBV18 14 - TGTGCCAGCTCACTAGGATGGAGCACAGATACGCAGTATTTT CASSLGWSTDTQYF
TRBJ2-7 - TRBV30 15 - TGTGCCTGGGATGTCCGGGGTAGCGGCTCCTACGAGCAGTACTTC CAWDVRGSGSYEQYF
TRBJ2-7 TRBD2 TRBV6-4 15 - TGTGCCAGCGGTAGCGGGAGGGCCGTCTCCTACGAGCAGTACTTC CASGSGRAVSYEQYF
TRBJ1-6 - TRBV2 15 - TGTGCCAGCAGTAGAGACCCTCCCTATAATTCACCCCTCCACTTT CASSRDPPYNSPLHF
TRBJ2-7 - TRBV2 13 - TGTGCCAGCAGTGAGGCCAGGCAATACGAGCAGTACTTC CASSEARQYEQYF
TRBJ1-3 - TRBV5-3 15 - TGTGCCAGAAGCTTCCCCCCAGGGGCTGGAAACACCATATATTTT CARSFPPGAGNTIYF
TRBJ1-6 TRBD1 TRBV5-4 18 - TGTGCCAGCAGCTTGGGACAGGGGTATAGCTCCTATAATTCACCCCTCCACTTT CASSLGQGYSSYNSPLHF